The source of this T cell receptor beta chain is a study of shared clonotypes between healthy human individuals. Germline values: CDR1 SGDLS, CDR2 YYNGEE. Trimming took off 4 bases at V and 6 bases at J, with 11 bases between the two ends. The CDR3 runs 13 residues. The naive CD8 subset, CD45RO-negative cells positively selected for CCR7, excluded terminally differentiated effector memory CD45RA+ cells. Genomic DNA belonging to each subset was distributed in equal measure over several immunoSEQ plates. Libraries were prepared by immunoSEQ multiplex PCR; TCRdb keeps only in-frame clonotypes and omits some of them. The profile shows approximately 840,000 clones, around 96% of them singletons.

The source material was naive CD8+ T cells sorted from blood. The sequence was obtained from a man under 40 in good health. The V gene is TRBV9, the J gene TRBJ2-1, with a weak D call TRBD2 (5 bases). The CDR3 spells CASSISEANEQFF. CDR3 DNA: TGTGCCAGCAGCATATCGGAGGCCAATGAGCAGTTCTTC.